The present entry profiles one T cell receptor (beta chain) with its context. Antigen specificity is unknown. The data were taken from a study of shared clonotypes between healthy human individuals. Overall study results and limits: Generally, estimated richness proved larger in naive subsets than it did in memory subsets. Having only a few donors restricted how much genetic and exposure-history diversity was captured.

Assay execution proceeded at the deep level. Sequenced by immunoSEQ multiplex PCR; TCRdb stores in-frame clones only, minus some. The table lists 2.5 million or so clones, roughly 92% of them singletons. The material sequenced was naive CD4+ T cells sorted from blood. Regarding subset: CD45RA+ positively selected. The clonotype was recovered from a man aged 18 to 35 in good health.

The CDR3 loop is CASSLEAGAPDTQYF. CDR3 DNA: TGTGCCAGCAGCTTAGAAGCGGGAGCCCCAGATACGCAGTATTTT. The chain combines TRBV7-2 with TRBJ2-3, with 8 bases aligning to TRBD2. V shed 1 base and J 4 bases; nucleotides not matched to a gene: 4. Germline assignment: CDR1 SGHTA and CDR2 FQGNSA. The CDR3 length is 15 residues.